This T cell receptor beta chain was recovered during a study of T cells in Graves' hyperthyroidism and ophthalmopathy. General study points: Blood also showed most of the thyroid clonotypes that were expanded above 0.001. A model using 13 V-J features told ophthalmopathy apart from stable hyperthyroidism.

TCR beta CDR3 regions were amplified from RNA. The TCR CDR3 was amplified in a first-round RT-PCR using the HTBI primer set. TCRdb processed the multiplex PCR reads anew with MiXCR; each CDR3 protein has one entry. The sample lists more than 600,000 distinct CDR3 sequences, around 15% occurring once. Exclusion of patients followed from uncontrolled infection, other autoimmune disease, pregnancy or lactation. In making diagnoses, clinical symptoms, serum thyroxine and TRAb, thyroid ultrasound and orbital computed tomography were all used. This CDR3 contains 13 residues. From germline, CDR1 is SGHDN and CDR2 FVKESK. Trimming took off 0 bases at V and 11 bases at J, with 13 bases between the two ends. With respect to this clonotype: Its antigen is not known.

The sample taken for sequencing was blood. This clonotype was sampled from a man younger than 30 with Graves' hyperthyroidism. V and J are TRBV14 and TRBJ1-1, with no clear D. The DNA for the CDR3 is TGTGCCAGCAGCCAAGATTCATGGGGTTGGGCTTTCTTT. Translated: CASSQDSWGWAFF. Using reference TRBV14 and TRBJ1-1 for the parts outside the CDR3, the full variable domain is EAGVTQFPSHSVIEKGQTVTLRCDPISGHDNLYWYRRVMGKEIKFLLHFVKESKQDESGMPNNRFLAERTGGTYSTLKVQPAELEDSGVYFCASSQDSWGWAFFGQGTRLTVV.